This T cell receptor (beta chain) is drawn from a study of blood T cell repertoires in COVID-19. Study in general: COVID-19 samples collected from the United States, Italy and Spain covered acute and convalescent phases.

Only in-frame clones appear in the TCRdb table, and some are missing; sequencing was by immunoSEQ multiplex PCR. The table has about 95,000 clones, roughly four fifths seen once. The ends were cut back, 1 base at V and 2 bases at J, with 12 bases in the middle. The CDR3 is 15 amino acids. Germline assignment: CDR1 MNHEY and CDR2 SMNVEV (reference sequence). The chain has TRBV27 and TRBJ2-7, with a tentative D call TRBD2 (5 bases). The sequence was collected from a human donor in a cohort sampled during active COVID-19. Specimen: peripheral blood. The CDR3 DNA sequence: TGTGCCAGCAGTTTATTCTCCGGGATGCCCTACGAGCAGTACTTC. Amino acid sequence: CASSLFSGMPYEQYF.